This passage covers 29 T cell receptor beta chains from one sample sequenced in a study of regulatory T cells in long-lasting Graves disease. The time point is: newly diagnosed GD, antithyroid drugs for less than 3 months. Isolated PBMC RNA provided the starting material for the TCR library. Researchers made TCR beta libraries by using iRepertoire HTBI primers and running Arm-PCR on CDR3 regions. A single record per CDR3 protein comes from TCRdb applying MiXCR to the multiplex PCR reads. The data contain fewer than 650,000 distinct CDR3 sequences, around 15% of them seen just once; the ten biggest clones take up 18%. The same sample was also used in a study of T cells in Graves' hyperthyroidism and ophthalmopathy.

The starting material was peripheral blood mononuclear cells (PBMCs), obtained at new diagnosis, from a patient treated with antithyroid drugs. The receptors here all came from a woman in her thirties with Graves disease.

DNA of the CDR3: TGCGCCAGCAGCCTCCAGGGGAGGAGGCAAGAGACCCAGTACTTC. It encodes CASSLQGRRQETQYF. This chain links TRBV4-1 with TRBJ2-5, with D possibly being TRBD1 or TRBD2 (6 bases each). Germline V gives CDR1 MGHRA, CDR2 YSYEKL. Trimming pared 4 bases from V and 2 bases from J, leaving 14 bases between. This CDR3 has 15 amino acids.

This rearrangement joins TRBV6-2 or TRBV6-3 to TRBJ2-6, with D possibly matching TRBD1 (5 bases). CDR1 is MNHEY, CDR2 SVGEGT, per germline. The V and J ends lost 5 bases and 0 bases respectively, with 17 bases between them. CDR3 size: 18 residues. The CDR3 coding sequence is TGTGCCAGCAGTGGGATTATGGACACTTACTCTGGGGCCAACGTCCTGACTTTC. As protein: CASSGIMDTYSGANVLTF.

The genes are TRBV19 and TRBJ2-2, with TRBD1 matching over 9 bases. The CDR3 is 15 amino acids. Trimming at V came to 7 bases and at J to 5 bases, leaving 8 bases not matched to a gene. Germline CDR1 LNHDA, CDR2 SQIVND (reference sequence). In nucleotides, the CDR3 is TGTGCCAGTAATTCACAGGGGGCGGGGACCGGGGAGCTGTTTTTT. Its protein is CASNSQGAGTGELFF.

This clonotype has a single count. The CDR3 DNA reads as TGTGCCAGCAGTTCCGCGGGACTAGCCAGATACGAGCAGTACTTC. Translated: CASSSAGLARYEQYF. The chain uses TRBV6-2 or TRBV6-3 and TRBJ2-7, with TRBD2 matching 9 bases. The junction had 8 bases not matched to a gene; V was cut back by 4 bases and J by 4 bases. Per the germline V gene, CDR1 is MNHEY and CDR2 is SVGEGT. The CDR3 consists of 15 residues.

CDR3 in DNA: TGTGCCAGCAGTCCACGGACAGAATATAATTCACCCCTCCACTTT. This encodes CASSPRTEYNSPLHF. The gene calls are TRBV28 and TRBJ1-6, with a weak D call TRBD1 (6 bases). Looked up from germline, CDR1 is MDHEN and CDR2 is SYDVKM. The CDR3 covers 15 residues. V was pared by 5 bases and J by 4 bases, with 12 bases between. The entire variable domain, with the rest obtained from reference TRBV28 and TRBJ1-6, is as follows: DVKVTQSSRYLVKRTGEKVFLECVQDMDHENMFWYRQDPGLGLRLIYFSYDVKMKEKGDIPEGYSVSREKKERFSLILESASTNQTSMYLCASSPRTEYNSPLHFGNGTRLTVT.

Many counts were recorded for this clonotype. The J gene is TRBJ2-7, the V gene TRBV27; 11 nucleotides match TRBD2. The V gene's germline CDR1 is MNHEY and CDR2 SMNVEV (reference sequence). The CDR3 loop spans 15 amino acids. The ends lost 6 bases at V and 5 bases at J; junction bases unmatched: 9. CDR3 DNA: TGTGCCAGCAGCGGTATAGCGGGAGGGATAGACGAGCAGTACTTC. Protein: CASSGIAGGIDEQYF.

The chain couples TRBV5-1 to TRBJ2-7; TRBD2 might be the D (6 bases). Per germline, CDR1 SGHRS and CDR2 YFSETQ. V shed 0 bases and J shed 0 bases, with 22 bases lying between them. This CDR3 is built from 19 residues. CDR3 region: CASSLERRRLSGASYEQYF. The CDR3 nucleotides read TGCGCCAGCAGCTTGGAACGCCGACGACTATCGGGAGCCTCCTACGAGCAGTACTTC.

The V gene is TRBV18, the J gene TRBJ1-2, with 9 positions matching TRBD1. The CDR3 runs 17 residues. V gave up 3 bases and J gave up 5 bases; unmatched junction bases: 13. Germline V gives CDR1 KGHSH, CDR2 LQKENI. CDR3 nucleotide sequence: TGTGCCAGCTCACCGGTACAGGGGGCGCGTGATGGGTATGGCTACACCTTC. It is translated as CASSPVQGARDGYGYTF.

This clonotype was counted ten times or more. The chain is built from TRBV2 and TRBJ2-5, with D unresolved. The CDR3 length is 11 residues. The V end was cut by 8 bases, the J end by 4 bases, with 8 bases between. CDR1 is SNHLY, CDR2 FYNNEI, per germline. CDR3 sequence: CASRKLETQYF. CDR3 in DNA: TGTGCCAGCCGCAAACTAGAGACCCAGTACTTC.

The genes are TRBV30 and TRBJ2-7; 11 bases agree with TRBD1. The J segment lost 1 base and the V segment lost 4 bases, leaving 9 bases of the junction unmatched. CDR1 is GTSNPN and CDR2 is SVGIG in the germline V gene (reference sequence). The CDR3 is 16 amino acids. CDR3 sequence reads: CAWNPKDRGRSYEQYF. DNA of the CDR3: TGTGCCTGGAACCCCAAGGACAGGGGGCGATCCTACGAGCAGTACTTC.

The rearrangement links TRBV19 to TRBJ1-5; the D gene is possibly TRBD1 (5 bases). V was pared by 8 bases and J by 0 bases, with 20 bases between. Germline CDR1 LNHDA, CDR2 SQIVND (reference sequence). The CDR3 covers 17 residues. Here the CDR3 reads CASAGRGGAYSNQPQHF. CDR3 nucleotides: TGTGCCAGTGCGGGGCGGGGAGGAGCATATAGCAATCAGCCCCAGCATTTT.

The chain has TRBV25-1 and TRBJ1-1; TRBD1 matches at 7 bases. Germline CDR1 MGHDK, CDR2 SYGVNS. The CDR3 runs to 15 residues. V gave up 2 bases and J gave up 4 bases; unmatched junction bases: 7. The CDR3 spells CASSEPQGWGTEAFF. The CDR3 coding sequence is TGTGCCAGCAGTGAACCACAGGGGTGGGGCACTGAAGCTTTCTTT.

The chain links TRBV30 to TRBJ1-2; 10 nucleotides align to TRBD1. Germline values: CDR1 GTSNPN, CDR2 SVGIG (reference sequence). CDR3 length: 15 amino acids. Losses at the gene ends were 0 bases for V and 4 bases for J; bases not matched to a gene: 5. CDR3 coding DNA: TGTGCCTGGAGTGTAGGACAGGGGGGTAGCTATGGCTACACCTTC. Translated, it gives CAWSVGQGGSYGYTF.

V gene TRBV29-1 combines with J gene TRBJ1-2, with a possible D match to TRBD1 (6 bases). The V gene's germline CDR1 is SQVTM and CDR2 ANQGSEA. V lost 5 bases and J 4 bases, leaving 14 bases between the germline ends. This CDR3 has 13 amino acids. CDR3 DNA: TGCAGCGTTTACAGGGCCCAGGTCTATGGCTACACCTTC. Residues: CSVYRAQVYGYTF.

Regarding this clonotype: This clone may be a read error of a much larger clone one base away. The CDR3 DNA reads TGTGCCAGCAGCTTTTCCGGGACTACCTCCAATGAGCAGCTCTTC. Protein: CASSFSGTTSNEQLF. V and J are TRBV11-2 and TRBJ2-1, with TRBD2 identical over 7 bases. This CDR3 is built from 15 residues. Germline CDR1 reads SGHAT; CDR2 reads FQNNGV.

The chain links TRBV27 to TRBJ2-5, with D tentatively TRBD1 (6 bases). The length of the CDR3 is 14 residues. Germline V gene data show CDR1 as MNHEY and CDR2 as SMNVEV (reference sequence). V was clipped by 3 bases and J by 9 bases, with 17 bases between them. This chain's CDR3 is CASSFLVGAQSQYF. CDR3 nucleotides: TGTGCCAGCAGTTTTCTCGTGGGGGCCCAGTCCCAGTACTTC.

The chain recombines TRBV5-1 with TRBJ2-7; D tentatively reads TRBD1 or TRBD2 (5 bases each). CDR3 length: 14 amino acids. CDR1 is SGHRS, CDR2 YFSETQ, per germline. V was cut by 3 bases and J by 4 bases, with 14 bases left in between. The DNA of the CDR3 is TGCGCCAGCAGCTGGGACGGTAGACAGTACGAGCAGTACTTC. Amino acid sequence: CASSWDGRQYEQYF.

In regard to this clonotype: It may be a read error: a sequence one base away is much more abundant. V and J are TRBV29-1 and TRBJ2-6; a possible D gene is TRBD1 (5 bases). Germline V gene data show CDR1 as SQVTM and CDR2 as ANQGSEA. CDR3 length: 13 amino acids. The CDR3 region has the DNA TGCAGCGTGGAAGTTTCTGGGGCCAACGTCCCGACTTTC. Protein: CSVEVSGANVPTF.

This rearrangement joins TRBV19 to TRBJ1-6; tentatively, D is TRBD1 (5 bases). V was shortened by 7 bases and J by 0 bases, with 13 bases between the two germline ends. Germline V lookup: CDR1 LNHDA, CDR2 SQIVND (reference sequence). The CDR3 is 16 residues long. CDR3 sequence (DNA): TGTGCCAGTAAAACCCGGGACGACTCCTATAATTCACCCCTCCACTTT. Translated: CASKTRDDSYNSPLHF.

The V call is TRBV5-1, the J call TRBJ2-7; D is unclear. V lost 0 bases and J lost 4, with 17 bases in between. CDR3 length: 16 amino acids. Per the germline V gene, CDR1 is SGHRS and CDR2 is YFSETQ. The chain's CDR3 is CASSLDGGVLWYEQYF. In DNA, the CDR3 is TGCGCCAGCAGCTTGGATGGTGGGGTCCTTTGGTACGAGCAGTACTTC.

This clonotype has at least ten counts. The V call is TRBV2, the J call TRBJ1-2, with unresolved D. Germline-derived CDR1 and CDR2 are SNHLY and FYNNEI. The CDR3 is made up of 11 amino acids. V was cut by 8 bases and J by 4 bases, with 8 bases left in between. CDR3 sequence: CASGEFYGYTF. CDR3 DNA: TGTGCCAGCGGGGAGTTCTATGGCTACACCTTC.

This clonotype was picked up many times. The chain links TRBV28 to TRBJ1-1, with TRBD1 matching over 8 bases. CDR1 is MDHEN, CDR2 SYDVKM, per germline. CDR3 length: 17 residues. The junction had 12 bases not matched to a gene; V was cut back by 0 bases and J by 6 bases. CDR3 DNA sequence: TGTGCCAGCAGTTTATGGGAATCCGGGACAGGCTTATCTGAAGCTTTCTTT. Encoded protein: CASSLWESGTGLSEAFF.

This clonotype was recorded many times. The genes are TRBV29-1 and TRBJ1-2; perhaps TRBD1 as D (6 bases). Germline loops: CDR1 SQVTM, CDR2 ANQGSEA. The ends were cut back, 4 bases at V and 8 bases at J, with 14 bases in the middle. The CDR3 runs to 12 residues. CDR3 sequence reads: CSVVSAGDGYTF. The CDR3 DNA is TGCAGCGTTGTGTCGGCAGGGGACGGCTACACCTTC.

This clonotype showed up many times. The CDR3 DNA follows: TGTGCCATCAGTGAGGTTAGCGACTACGAGCAGTACTTC. Its translation: CAISEVSDYEQYF. This chain links TRBV10-3 with TRBJ2-7, with D tentatively TRBD2 (5 bases). Trimming left V 2 bases short and J 3 bases short, with 8 bases between. There are 13 residues in the CDR3. Germline lookup yields CDR1 ENHRY and CDR2 SYGVKD.

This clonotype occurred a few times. The CDR3 bases are TGCGCCAGCAGCATCCAAACTGGGAACACTGAAGCTTTCTTT. Translation gives CASSIQTGNTEAFF. This chain joins TRBV5-1 and TRBJ1-1; D call uncertain. V lost 4 bases, J lost 1 base, and 11 bases lay in between. Germline loops: CDR1 SGHRS, CDR2 YFSETQ. The CDR3 has 14 residues.

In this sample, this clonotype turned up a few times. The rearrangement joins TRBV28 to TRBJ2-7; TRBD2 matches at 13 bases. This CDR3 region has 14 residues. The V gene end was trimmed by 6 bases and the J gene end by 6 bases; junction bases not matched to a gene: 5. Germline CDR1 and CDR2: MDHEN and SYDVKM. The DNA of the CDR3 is TGTGCCAGCAGACCCGGACTAGCGGGAGCCGAGCAGTACTTC. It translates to CASRPGLAGAEQYF.

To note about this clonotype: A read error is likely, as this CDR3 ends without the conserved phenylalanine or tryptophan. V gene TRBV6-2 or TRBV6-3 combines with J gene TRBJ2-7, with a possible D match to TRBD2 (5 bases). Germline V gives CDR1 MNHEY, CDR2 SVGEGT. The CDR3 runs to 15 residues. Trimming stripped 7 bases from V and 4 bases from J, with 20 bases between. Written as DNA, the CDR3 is TGTGCCAGCAAGGGCTCAGAGGGATCCGCGTACGAGCAGTACTCC. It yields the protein CASKGSEGSAYEQYS.

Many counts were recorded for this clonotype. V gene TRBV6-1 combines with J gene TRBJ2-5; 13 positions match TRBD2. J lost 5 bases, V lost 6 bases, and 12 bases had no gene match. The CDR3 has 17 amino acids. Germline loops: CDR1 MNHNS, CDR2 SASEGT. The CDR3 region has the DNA TGTGCCAGCAGACCCAGGACTAGCGGGAGAGTGGGGGAGACCCAGTACTTC. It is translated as CASRPRTSGRVGETQYF.

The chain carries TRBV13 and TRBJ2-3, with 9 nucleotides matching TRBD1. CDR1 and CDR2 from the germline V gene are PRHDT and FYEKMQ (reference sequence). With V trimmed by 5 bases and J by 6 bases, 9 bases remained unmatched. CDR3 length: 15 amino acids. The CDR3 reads CASSRMETGGDTQYF. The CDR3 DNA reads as TGTGCCAGCAGCCGAATGGAGACAGGGGGGGATACGCAGTATTTT. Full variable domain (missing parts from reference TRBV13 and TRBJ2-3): AAGVIQSPRHLIKEKRETATLKCYPIPRHDTVYWYQQGPGQDPQFLISFYEKMQSDKGSIPDRFSAQQFSDYHSELNMSSLELGDSALYFCASSRMETGGDTQYFGPGTRLTVL.